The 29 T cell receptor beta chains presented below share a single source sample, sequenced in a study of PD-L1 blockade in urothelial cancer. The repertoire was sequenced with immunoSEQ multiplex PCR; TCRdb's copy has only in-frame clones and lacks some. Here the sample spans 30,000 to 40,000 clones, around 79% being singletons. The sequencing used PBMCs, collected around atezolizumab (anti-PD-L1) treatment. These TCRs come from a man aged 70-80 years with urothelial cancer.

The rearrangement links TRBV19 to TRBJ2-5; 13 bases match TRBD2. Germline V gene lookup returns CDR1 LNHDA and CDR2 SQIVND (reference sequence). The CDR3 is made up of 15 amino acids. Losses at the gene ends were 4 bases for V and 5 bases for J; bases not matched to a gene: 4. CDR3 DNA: TGTGCCAGTAGTACCGGGACTAGCGGGGTTGAGACCCAGTACTTC. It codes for CASSTGTSGVETQYF.

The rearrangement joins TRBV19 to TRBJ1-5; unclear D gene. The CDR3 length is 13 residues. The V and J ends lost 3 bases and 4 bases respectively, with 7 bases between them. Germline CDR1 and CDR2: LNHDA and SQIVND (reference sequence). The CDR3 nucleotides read TGTGCCAGTAGTATGACGGGGAATCAGCCCCAGCATTTT. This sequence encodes CASSMTGNQPQHF.

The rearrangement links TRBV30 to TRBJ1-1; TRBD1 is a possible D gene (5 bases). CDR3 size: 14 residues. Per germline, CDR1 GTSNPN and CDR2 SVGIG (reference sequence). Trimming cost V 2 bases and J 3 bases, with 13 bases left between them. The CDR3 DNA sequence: TGTGCCTGGAGTAGGGGCAGGGTAGACACTGAAGCTTTCTTT. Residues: CAWSRGRVDTEAFF.

The CDR3 nucleotides are TGTGCCAGCAGCTTGCCAGGGACAGGAAACACCGGGGAGCTGTTTTTT. Its translation is CASSLPGTGNTGELFF. This chain uses TRBV5-6 with TRBJ2-2; 8 nucleotides line up with TRBD1. The V gene's germline CDR1 is SGHDT and CDR2 YYEEEE. After removal of 1 base from V and 2 bases from J, the junction contained 4 bases not matched to a gene. The CDR3 is 16 amino acids.

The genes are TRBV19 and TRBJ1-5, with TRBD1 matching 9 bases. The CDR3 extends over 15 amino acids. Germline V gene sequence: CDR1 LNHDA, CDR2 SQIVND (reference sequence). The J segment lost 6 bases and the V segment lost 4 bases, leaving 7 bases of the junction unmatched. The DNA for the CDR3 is TGTGCCAGTAGTAGGGACAGGGAAGGAGGTCAGCCCCAGCATTTT. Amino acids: CASSRDREGGQPQHF.

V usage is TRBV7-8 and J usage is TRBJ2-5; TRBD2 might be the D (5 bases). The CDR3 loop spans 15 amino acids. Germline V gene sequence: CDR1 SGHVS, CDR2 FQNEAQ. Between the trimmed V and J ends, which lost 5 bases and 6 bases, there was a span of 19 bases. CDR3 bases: TGTGCCAGCAGCGGGCGGGCTCAGTTTGTACAGACCCAGTACTTC. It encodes CASSGRAQFVQTQYF.

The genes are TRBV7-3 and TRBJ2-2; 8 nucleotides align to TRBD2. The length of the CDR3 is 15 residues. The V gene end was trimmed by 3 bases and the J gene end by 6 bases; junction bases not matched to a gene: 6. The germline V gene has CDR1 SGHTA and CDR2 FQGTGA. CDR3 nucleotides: TGTGCCAGCAGCTTCCTCGGGGGGGCGCCCGGGGAGCTGTTTTTT. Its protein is CASSFLGGAPGELFF.

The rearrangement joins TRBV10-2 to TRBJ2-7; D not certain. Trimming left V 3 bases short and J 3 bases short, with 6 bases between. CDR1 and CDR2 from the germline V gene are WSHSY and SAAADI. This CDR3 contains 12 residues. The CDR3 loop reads CASSDRDYEQYF. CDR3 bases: TGCGCCAGCAGTGACCGAGACTACGAGCAGTACTTC.

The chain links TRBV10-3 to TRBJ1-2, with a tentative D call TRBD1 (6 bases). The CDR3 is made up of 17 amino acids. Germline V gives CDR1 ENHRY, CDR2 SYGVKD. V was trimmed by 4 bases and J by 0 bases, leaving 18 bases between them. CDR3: CAISALGTPLANYGYTF. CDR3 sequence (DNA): TGTGCCATCAGTGCCCTCGGGACACCTCTAGCTAACTATGGCTACACCTTC.

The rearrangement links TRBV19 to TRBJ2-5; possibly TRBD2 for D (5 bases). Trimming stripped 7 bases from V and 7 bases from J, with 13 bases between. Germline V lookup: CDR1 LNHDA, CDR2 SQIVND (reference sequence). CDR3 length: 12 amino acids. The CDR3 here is CASTTFEGTQYF. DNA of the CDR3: TGTGCCAGTACCACGTTTGAGGGGACCCAGTACTTC.

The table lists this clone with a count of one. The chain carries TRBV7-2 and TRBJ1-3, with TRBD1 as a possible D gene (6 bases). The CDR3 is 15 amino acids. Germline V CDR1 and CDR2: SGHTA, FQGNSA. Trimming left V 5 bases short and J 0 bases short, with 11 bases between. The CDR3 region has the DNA TGTGCCAGCAGCGCCACAGGGAGCTCTGGAAACACCATATATTTT. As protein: CASSATGSSGNTIYF.

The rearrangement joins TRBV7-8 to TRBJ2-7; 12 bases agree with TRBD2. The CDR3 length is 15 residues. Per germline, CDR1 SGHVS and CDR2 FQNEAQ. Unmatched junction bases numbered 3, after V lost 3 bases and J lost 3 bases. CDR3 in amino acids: CASSFRLAGVYEQYF. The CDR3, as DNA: TGTGCCAGCAGCTTCCGACTAGCGGGAGTCTACGAGCAGTACTTC.

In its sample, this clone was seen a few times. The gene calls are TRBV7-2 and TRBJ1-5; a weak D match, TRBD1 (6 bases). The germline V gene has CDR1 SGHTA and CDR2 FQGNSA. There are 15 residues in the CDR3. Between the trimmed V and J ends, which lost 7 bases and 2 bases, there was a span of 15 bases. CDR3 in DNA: TGTGCCAGCACCCCTCTGGGGGCTGGCAATCAGCCCCAGCATTTT. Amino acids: CASTPLGAGNQPQHF.

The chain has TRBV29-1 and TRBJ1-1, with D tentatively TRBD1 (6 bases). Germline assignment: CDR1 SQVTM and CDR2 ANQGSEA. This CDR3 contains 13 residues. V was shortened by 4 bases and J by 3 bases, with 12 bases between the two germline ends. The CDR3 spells CSVAWTEYTEAFF. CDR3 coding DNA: TGCAGCGTTGCCTGGACAGAGTACACTGAAGCTTTCTTT.

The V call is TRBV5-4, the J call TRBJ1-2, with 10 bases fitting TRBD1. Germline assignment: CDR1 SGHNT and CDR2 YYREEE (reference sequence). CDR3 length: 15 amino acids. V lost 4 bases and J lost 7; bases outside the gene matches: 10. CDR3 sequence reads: CASSRAGQGMSGYTF. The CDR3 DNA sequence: TGTGCCAGCAGCCGGGCGGGACAGGGGATGAGTGGCTACACCTTC.

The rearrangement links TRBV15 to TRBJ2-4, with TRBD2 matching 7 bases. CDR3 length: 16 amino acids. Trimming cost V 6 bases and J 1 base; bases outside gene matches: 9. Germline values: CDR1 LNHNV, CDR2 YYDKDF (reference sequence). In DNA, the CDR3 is TGTGCCACCAGTTCCGTAGCCGGGGGGGCCAAAAACATTCAGTACTTC. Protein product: CATSSVAGGAKNIQYF.

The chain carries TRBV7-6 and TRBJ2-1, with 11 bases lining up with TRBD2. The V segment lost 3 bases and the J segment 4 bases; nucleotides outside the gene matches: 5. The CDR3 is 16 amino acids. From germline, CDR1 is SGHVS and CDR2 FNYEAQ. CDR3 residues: CASSLRLAGLYNEQFF. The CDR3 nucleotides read TGTGCCAGCAGCTTGCGACTAGCGGGGTTATACAATGAGCAGTTCTTC.

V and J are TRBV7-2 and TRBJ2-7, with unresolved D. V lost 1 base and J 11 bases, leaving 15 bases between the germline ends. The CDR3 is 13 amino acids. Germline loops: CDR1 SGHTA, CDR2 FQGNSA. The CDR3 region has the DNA TGTGCCAGCAGCTTAGAAGGAAGGAGTACCGAGTACTTC. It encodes CASSLEGRSTEYF.

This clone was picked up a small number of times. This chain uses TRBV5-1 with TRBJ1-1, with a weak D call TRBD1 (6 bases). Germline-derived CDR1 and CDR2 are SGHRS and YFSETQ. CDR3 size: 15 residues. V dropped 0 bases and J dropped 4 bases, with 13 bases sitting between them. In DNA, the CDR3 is TGCGCCAGCAGCTTGGCAGGGGCGGTCGGCACTGAAGCTTTCTTT. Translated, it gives CASSLAGAVGTEAFF.

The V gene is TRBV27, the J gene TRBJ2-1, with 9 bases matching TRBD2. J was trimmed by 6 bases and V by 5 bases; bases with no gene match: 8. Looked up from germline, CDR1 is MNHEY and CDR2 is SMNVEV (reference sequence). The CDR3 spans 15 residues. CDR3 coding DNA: TGTGCCAGCAGTATCTTAGCGGGAGTTCGCAATGAGCAGTTCTTC. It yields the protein CASSILAGVRNEQFF.

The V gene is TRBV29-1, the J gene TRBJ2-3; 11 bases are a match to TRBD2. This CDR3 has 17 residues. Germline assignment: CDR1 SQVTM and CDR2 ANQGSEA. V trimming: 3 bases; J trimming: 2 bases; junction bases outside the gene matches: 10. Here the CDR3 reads CSVEAPGLAEHTDTQYF. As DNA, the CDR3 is TGCAGCGTTGAGGCTCCGGGACTAGCGGAGCACACAGATACGCAGTATTTT.

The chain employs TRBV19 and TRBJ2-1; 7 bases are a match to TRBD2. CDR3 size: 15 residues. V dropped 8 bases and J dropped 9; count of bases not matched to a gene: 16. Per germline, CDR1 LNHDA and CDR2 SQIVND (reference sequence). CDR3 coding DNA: TGTGCCAGTCGTAACAGCGGGACCCCCGATTTTGAGCAGTTCTTC. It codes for CASRNSGTPDFEQFF.

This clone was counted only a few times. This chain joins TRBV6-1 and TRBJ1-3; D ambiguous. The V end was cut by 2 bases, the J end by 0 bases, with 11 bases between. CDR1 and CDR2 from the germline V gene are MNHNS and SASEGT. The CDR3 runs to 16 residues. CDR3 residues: CASSESYSTSGNTIYF. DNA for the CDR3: TGTGCCAGCAGTGAATCGTACTCTACCTCTGGAAACACCATATATTTT.

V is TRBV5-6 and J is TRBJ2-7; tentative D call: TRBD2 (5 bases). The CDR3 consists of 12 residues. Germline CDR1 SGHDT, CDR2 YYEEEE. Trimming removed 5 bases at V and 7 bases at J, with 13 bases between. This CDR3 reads CASSVLSGEQYF. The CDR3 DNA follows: TGTGCCAGCAGTGTCCTCTCGGGGGAGCAGTACTTC.

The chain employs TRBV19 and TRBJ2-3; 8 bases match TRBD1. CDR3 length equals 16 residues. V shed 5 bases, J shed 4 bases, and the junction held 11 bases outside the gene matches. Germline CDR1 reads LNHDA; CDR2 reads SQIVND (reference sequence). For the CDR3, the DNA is TGTGCCAGTAGTTCACAGGGGGGAATTGTTCCAGATACGCAGTATTTT. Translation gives CASSSQGGIVPDTQYF.

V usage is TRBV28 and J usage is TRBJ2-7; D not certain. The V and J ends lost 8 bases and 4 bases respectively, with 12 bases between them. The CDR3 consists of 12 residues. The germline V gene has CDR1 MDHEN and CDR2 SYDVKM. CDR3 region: CASSSEWYEQYF. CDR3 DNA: TGTGCCAGCTCCAGCGAATGGTACGAGCAGTACTTC.

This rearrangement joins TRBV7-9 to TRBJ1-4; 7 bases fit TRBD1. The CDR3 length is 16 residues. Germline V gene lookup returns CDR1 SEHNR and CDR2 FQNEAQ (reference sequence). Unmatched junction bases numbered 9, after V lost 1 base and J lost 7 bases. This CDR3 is CASSLVGGQVTEKLFF. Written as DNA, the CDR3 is TGTGCCAGCAGCTTAGTAGGTGGACAGGTTACTGAAAAACTGTTTTTT. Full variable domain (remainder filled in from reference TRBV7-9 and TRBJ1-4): DTGVSQNPRHKITKRGQNVTFRCDPISEHNRLYWYRQTLGQGPEFLTYFQNEAQLEKSRLLSDRFSAERPKGSFSTLEIQRTEQGDSAMYLCASSLVGGQVTEKLFFGSGTQLSVL.

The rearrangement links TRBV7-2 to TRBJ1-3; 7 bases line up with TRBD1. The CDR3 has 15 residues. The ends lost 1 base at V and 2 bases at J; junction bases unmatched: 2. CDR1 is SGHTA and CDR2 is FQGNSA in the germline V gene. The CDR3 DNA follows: TGTGCCAGCAGCTTAGACAGGGGCCCTGGAAACACCATATATTTT. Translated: CASSLDRGPGNTIYF.

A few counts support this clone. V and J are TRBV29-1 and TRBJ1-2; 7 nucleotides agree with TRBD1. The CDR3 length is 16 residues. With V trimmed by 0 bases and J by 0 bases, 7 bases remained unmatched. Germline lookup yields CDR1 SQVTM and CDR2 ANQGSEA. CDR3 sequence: CSVEDRDSYSNYGYTF. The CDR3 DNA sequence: TGCAGCGTTGAAGATCGGGACAGCTACTCTAACTATGGCTACACCTTC.